These T cell receptor beta chains were read from a single sample in a study of breast tumors, draining lymph nodes, adjacent tissues. TCRdb re-derived calls from the multiplex PCR reads in MiXCR, one entry per CDR3 protein. The profile covers about 200,000 distinct CDR3 sequences, with approximately 36% appearing a single time and 3% to 4.5% taken by the ten largest. Source material: axillary lymph node tissue. The receptors shown here come from a female donor with breast cancer. Some clones in this sample may be carry-over from other donors' samples. Each CDR3 is given with its conserved first and last residue. A D gene is named only where the DNA matches it firmly. The size field is filled for only some rows; it gives once, few, many or a size class.

TRBV20-1,TRBJ2-1,few,TRBD2,CSARESGRAPEQFF,TGCAGTGCTAGAGAGAGCGGGAGGGCCCCTGAGCAGTTCTTC
TRBV29-1,TRBJ2-7,many,TRBD1,CSVGRGTGGYEQYF,TGCAGCGTTGGTCGCGGGACAGGGGGCTACGAGCAGTACTTC
TRBV7-9,TRBJ2-3,many,TRBD2,CASSTGTSVTDTQYF,TGTGCCAGCAGCACCGGGACTAGCGTCACAGATACGCAGTATTTT
TRBV12-3/TRBV12-4,TRBJ1-1,few,-,CASSTQPGLNTEAFF,TGTGCCAGCAGTACGCAGCCAGGGCTGAACACTGAAGCTTTCTTT
TRBV6-4,TRBJ2-3,-,TRBD1,CASSDTGGATDTQYF,TGTGCCAGCAGTGACACAGGGGGCGCAACAGATACGCAGTATTTT
TRBV15,TRBJ2-1,-,-,CATSRGRLDGNEQFF,TGTGCCACCAGCAGGGGAAGACTAGATGGCAATGAGCAGTTCTTC
TRBV4-3,TRBJ1-4,-,TRBD1,CASSQVTGGNEKLFF,TGCGCCAGCAGCCAAGTAACAGGGGGCAATGAAAAACTGTTTTTT
TRBV9,TRBJ2-2,many,TRBD2,CASSLGLASNTGELFF,TGTGCCAGCAGCCTTGGACTAGCGAGCAACACCGGGGAGCTGTTTTTT
TRBV7-9,TRBJ2-7,few,TRBD2,CASSLLAGGNYEQYF,TGTGCCAGCAGTCTACTAGCGGGAGGGAACTACGAGCAGTACTTC
TRBV7-4,TRBJ1-1,few,-,CASSLPLSPAFF,TGTGCCAGCAGCCTACCCCTTAGTCCGGCTTTCTTT
TRBV7-9,TRBJ2-1,many,-,CASSSSRRDRAYNEQFF,TGTGCCAGCAGCTCGTCACGGAGGGACAGAGCCTACAATGAGCAGTTCTTC
TRBV6-1,TRBJ2-3,-,TRBD1,CASTPGTGVTDTQYF,TGTGCCAGCACTCCCGGGACAGGGGTCACAGATACGCAGTATTTT
TRBV12-3/TRBV12-4,TRBJ1-4,-,-,CASSNRRNSGKLFF,TGTGCCAGCAGTAACAGACGGAACTCTGGAAAACTGTTTTTT
TRBV5-4,TRBJ2-1,-,TRBD2,CASSLELAGNEQFF,TGTGCCAGCAGCTTGGAACTAGCGGGTAATGAGCAGTTCTTC
TRBV20-1,TRBJ2-2,many,TRBD2,CSAVASGGAGELFF,TGCAGTGCTGTCGCTAGCGGGGGGGCCGGGGAGCTGTTTTTT
TRBV12-5,TRBJ1-5,many,TRBD1,CASGLIRGGAGNQPQHF,TGTGCTAGTGGTTTGATAAGAGGGGGCGCTGGCAATCAGCCCCAGCATTTT
TRBV2,TRBJ2-3,many,-,CASSYRVHTDTQYF,TGTGCCAGCAGTTACAGGGTCCACACAGATACGCAGTATTTT
TRBV2,TRBJ1-5,-,-,CASSGGTSGRATHEHF,TGTGCCAGCAGTGGAGGGACTAGCGGGAGGGCAACCCATGAGCATTTT
TRBV6-5,TRBJ2-5,-,-,CASSHSGGTETQYF,TGTGCCAGCAGTCACTCCGGGGGTACGGAGACCCAGTACTTC
TRBV9,TRBJ2-1,many,TRBD2,CASSTLAGGNNEQFF,TGTGCCAGCAGCACTCTAGCGGGGGGTAACAATGAGCAGTTCTTC
TRBV27,TRBJ1-2,few,-,CASSLSVGRLNYGYTF,TGTGCCAGCAGTTTATCGGTGGGCAGGCTTAACTATGGCTACACCTTC
TRBV7-2,TRBJ2-1,-,TRBD2,CASSPKYPGLVIDEQFF,TGTGCCAGCAGCCCCAAGTATCCGGGACTAGTAATAGATGAGCAGTTCTTC
TRBV6-5,TRBJ1-2,many,TRBD1,CASSYARGHGYTF,TGTGCCAGCAGTTATGCCAGGGGGCACGGCTACACCTTC
TRBV20-1,TRBJ2-1,-,TRBD1,CSVGTGLGYTGHLSDEQFF,TGCAGTGTTGGGACAGGGTTGGGCTACACAGGGCATCTTTCGGATGAGCAGTTCTTC
TRBV6-1,TRBJ1-2,many,-,CASTRVTVTDGYTF,TGTGCCAGCACCCGAGTGACAGTAACGGACGGCTACACCTTC
TRBV10-3,TRBJ1-4,many,-,CAISESPSGGNEKLFF,TGTGCCATCAGTGAGTCCCCGTCGGGGGGGAATGAAAAACTGTTTTTT
TRBV20-1,TRBJ1-4,-,TRBD1,CSASGTGLEKLFF,TGCAGTGCTTCCGGGACAGGGCTTGAAAAACTGTTTTTT